This TCR beta chain came from a study of early T cells in non-severe SARS-CoV-2 infection. Study background: The sequenced material was bulk RNA from unsorted whole blood, and its chains were unpaired.

Molecules of cDNA were individually given unique molecular identifiers that were attached to them. In TCRdb, the 5' RACE reads were re-called with MiXCR into one record per CDR3 protein. Of 35,000 to 45,000 distinct CDR3 sequences in the sample, around 6.5% are singletons; the top ten hold less than 25%. This clonotype occurred many times. Trimming at V came to 5 bases and at J to 4 bases, leaving 5 bases not matched to a gene. Per the germline V gene, CDR1 is SGHTA and CDR2 is FQGTGA. The CDR3 length is 16 residues. This TCR came from an adult who was a healthcare worker with PCR-confirmed SARS-CoV-2 infection or an uninfected control (not recorded which). The gene calls are TRBV7-3 and TRBJ2-1, with 13 bases matching TRBD2. Sequencing used whole blood, obtained at baseline. Here the CDR3 DNA reads TGTGCCAGCAGCCCCGGGACTAGCGGGGTTTACAATGAGCAGTTCTTC. As protein: CASSPGTSGVYNEQFF.